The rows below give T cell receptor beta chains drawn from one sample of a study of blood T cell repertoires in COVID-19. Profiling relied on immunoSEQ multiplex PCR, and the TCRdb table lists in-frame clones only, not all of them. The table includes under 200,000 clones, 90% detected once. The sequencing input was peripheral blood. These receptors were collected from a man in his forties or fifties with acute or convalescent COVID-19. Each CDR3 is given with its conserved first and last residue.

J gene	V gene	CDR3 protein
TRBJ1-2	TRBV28	CASSWGQLKGYTF
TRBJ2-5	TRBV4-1	CASSRNGQGQETQYF
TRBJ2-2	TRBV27	CASSRYRVANTGELFF
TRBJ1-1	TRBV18	CASTLTLNTEAFF
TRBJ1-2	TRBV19	CASSIDLDRSNYGYTF
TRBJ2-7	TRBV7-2	CASSLAPMGDPYEQYF
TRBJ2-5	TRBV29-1	CSVFSGEETQYF
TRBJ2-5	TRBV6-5	CASKRTSGQETQYF
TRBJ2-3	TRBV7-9	CASSPPSVNTDTQYF
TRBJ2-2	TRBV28	CASSTRGQGNTGELFF
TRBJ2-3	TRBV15	CATSRGWGGGTDTQYF
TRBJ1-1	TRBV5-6	CASSLRSTEAFF
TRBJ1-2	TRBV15	CATSRDRGQWDRETVGYGYTF
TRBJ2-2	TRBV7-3	CASSPRLAGRNTGELFF
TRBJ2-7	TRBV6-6	CASSYGPGWAYEQYF
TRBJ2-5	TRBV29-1	CSARGGQETQYF
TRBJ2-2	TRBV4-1	CASSPFFLAENTGELFF
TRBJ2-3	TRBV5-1	CASSSGQSTDTQYF
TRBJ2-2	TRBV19	CASRNPGGIRAGELFF
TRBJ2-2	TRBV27	CASSGGAGELFF
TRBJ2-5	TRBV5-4	CASSPSGGYQETQYF
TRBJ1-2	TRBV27	CASGQKYGYTF
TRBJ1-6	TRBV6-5	CASSRTGTGNSPLHF
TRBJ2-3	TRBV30	CAWRGFELAGVVTDTQYF
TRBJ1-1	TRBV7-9	CASSQRGGRGRSEAFF
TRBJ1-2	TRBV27	CASSTTGGNGYTF
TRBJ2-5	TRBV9	CASSPTSGRAGETQYF